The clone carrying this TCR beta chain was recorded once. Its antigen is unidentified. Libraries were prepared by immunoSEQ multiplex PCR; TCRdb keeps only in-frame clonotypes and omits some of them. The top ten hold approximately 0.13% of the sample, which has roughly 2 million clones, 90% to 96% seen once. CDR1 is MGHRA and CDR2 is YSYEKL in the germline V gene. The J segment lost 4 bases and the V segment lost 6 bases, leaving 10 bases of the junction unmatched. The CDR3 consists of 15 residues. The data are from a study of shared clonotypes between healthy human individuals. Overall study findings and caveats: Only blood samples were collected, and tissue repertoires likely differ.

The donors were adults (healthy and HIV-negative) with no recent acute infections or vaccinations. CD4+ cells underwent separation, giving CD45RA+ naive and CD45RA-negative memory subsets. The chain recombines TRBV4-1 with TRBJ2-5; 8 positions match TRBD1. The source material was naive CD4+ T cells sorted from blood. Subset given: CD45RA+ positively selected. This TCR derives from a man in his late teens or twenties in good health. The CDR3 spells CASRDGQGLVETQYF. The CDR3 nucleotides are TGCGCCAGCAGGGACGGACAGGGCCTCGTAGAGACCCAGTACTTC.